This TCR beta chain was sequenced in a study of blood T cell repertoires in COVID-19. Study at large: The study drew acute and convalescent COVID-19 samples from the United States, Italy and Spain. PBMCs, B-cell-depleted T cells, or T cells were the source of the cDNA or gDNA that made up the material.

In the study's own analysis: Amplification from reference gene primers served as the basis for estimated nucleated cell counts. Libraries were prepared by immunoSEQ multiplex PCR; TCRdb keeps only in-frame clonotypes and omits some of them. The V and J calls and clone size were taken over from that table, and D and trimming were inferred from the DNA. The data show around 150,000 clones, over 85% seen once. Germline CDR1 SGDLS, CDR2 YYNGEE. With 2 bases removed from V and 3 bases from J, the gap between germline ends came to 8 bases. The CDR3 contains 13 residues. The sequenced material came from peripheral blood. The chain employs TRBV9 and TRBJ1-1; tentative D call: TRBD1 (5 bases). The source is a woman in her 50s with acute or convalescent COVID-19. The CDR3 sequence is CASSVAGHTEAFF. The DNA for the CDR3 is TGTGCCAGCAGCGTGGCAGGGCACACTGAAGCTTTCTTT. The full variable domain, with the rest looked up from reference TRBV9 and TRBJ1-1, is DSGVTQTPKHLITATGQRVTLRCSPRSGDLSVYWYQQSLDQGLQFLIQYYNGEERAKGNILERFSAQQFPDLHSELNLSSLELGDSALYFCASSVAGHTEAFFGQGTRLTVV.